Below are 10 T cell receptor beta chains sequenced from a single sample in a study of T cells in women clearing cervical HPV infection. Measured with immunoSEQ multiplex PCR; TCRdb has only the in-frame clones, and not every one. Its table records over 10,000 clones. Specimen: blood buffy coat. These receptors were obtained from a woman between 18 and 69 years old with a cervical HPV16 infection that either progressed to CIN3+ or cleared (not recorded which).

On this clone: From the germline J gene comes the end of the CDR3, since the read stops 3 residues before it. V is TRBV29-1 and J is TRBJ2-5, with 8 bases aligning to TRBD1. The CDR3 loop spans 11 amino acids. Trimming at V came to 8 bases and at J to 5 bases, leaving 4 bases not matched to a gene. Looked up from germline, CDR1 is SQVTM and CDR2 is ANQGSEA. The chain's CDR3 is CSTRQGETQYF. CDR3 bases read: TGCAGCACCCGACAGGGGGAGACC.

Concerning this clone: The CDR3 goes on 3 residues after the read ends, and that part is filled in from the germline J gene. The chain recombines TRBV14 with TRBJ2-7, with D tentatively TRBD2 (6 bases). Trimming removed 5 bases from V and 5 bases from J, with 7 bases in between. Germline V gene data show CDR1 as SGHDN and CDR2 as FVKESK. The CDR3 loop spans 11 amino acids. The CDR3 is CASSGGNEQYF. The covered CDR3 bases are TGTGCCAGCAGCGGCGGGAACGAG.

Remarks on this clone: Coverage ceases 3 residues before the CDR3 finishes, and the germline J gene fills in the end. The rearrangement uses TRBV4-1 and TRBJ2-2, with 11 bases identical to TRBD2. Losses at the gene ends were 10 bases for V and 7 bases for J; bases not matched to a gene: 17. In germline, CDR1 is MGHRA, CDR2 YSYEKL. The CDR3 covers 17 residues. Partial CDR3 DNA: TGCGCCACCAGTCGGGGTAGCGGGGGGGCCATTGGCGGGGAG. Protein sequence: CATSRGSGGAIGGE. The whole CDR3 sequence reads CATSRGSGGAIGGELFF.

Concerning this clone: The read gets to within 3 residues of the CDR3 end, and the germline J gene fills in the rest. The chain has TRBV28 and TRBJ1-2; 9 nucleotides align to TRBD1. With 3 bases clipped from V and 4 bases from J, the junction kept 6 bases outside the gene matches. Germline V gene data show CDR1 as MDHEN and CDR2 as SYDVKM. This CDR3 is 15 amino acids long. The DNA read from the CDR3 is TGTGCCAGCAGTTTGAGATTGGGACAGGGCTATGGC. Its protein is CASSLRLGQGYG. The whole CDR3 sequence is CASSLRLGQGYGYTF.

Comments on this clone: The CDR3 end falls 3 residues outside the read, so it is completed with the germline J gene. The gene calls are TRBV5-1 and TRBJ2-1; D uncertain. Trimming took off 1 base at V and 6 bases at J, with 11 bases between the two ends. Per germline, CDR1 SGHRS and CDR2 YFSETQ. CDR3 length equals 14 residues. This chain's CDR3 is CASSLLASFNEQFF. The part of the CDR3 DNA that was read is TGCGCCAGCAGCTTGCTGGCTAGTTTCAATGAG.

For this clone: Sequencing ends 3 residues short of the CDR3 end; the germline J gene provides the rest. V gene TRBV19 combines with J gene TRBJ1-2; 7 bases map to TRBD1. The CDR3 has 14 amino acids. Germline CDR1 is LNHDA and CDR2 is SQIVND (reference sequence). V lost 3 bases to trimming and J lost 7 bases; unmatched junction nucleotides: 8. CDR3 DNA (partial): TGTGCCAGTAGTATCCCAAGACAGGGCCCTGGC. Translated, it gives CASSIPRQGPG. The CDR3 in its entirety is CASSIPRQGPGYTF.

Turning to this clone: Read sequence stops 3 residues before the CDR3 end, and the germline J gene provides the missing end. This chain connects TRBV18 to TRBJ2-7; D not resolved. There are 13 residues in the CDR3. V lost 3 bases, J lost 6 bases, and 12 bases lay in between. Germline V gene lookup returns CDR1 KGHSH and CDR2 LQKENI. The part of the CDR3 DNA that was read is TGTGCCAGCTCACCCCTATCTACCCTCGAG. Translated: CASSPLSTLE. The entire CDR3 protein reads CASSPLSTLEQYF.

The DNA read from the CDR3 is TGTGCCAGCAGCTTAACAGGGATCGTCACAGATACG. Translated: CASSLTGIVTDT. The whole CDR3 region reads CASSLTGIVTDTQYF. The chain carries TRBV11-2 and TRBJ2-3, with TRBD1 as a possible D gene (6 bases). The read gets to within 3 residues of the CDR3 end, and the germline J gene fills in the rest. The CDR3 contains 15 residues. The V gene lost 2 bases and the J gene lost 2 bases, with 11 bases spanning the gap. Germline assignment: CDR1 SGHAT and CDR2 FQNNGV.

Remarks on this clone: The read ends 3 residues early relative to the CDR3; the germline J gene fills the gap. The chain is built from TRBV20-1 and TRBJ2-4; 10 bases fit TRBD2. The CDR3 is 16 amino acids. Per the germline V gene, CDR1 is DFQATT and CDR2 is SNEGSKA (reference sequence). The V and J ends lost 0 bases and 3 bases, in that order; junction bases with no gene match: 5. CDR3 DNA (partial): TGCAGTGCTAGAGATGTTCTAGCGGGGGACAAAAACATT. Translating it yields CSARDVLAGDKNI. The full CDR3 protein is CSARDVLAGDKNIQYF.

A remark on this clone: The CDR3 end falls 3 residues outside the read, so it is completed with the germline J gene. The chain carries TRBV5-6 and TRBJ1-2; D gene ambiguous. Germline values: CDR1 SGHDT, CDR2 YYEEEE. This CDR3 region has 13 residues. Trimming left V 0 bases short and J 2 bases short, with 5 bases between. The part of the CDR3 DNA that was read is TGTGCCAGCAGCTTGGCAGGAAACTATGGC. This translates into CASSLAGNYG. The entire CDR3 is CASSLAGNYGYTF.